This note documents a single T cell receptor beta chain sequence. The protocol was immunoSEQ multiplex PCR, while the TCRdb copy is restricted to in-frame clones and leaves out a portion. The table includes some 100,000 clones, roughly nine tenths detected once. The data derive from a study of blood T cell repertoires in COVID-19. The wider study: COVID-19 samples, acute and convalescent, were from the United States, Italy and Spain.

The CDR3 contains 18 residues. The receptor comes from a woman at least 80 years old with active COVID-19. The rearrangement joins TRBV21-1 to TRBJ2-1; TRBD1, the table's D call, was not compared with the DNA. TRBV21-1 is assigned pseudogene status. Sequenced input: peripheral blood. CDR3 in amino acids: CASSKICYRGHSYNEQFF. CDR3 sequence (DNA): TGTGCCAGCAGCAAAATTTGCTACAGGGGGCACTCTTACAATGAGCAGTTCTTC.